This TCR beta chain stems from a study of blood T cells in healthy people across ages. Trimming removed 1 base from V and 4 bases from J; junction bases left unmatched: 1. CDR1 and CDR2 (germline): DFQATT, SNEGSKA (reference sequence). CDR3 length: 14 amino acids. Regarding this clonotype: Its cognate antigen is unknown.

The authors ran a second PCR of 7 to 11 cycles using a sample-barcoded 5' primer and a J-beta primer mix. TCRdb reanalysed the 5' RACE reads using MiXCR and keeps one entry per CDR3 protein. The sample yields about 1.1 million distinct CDR3 sequences, 35% to 40% seen once. Study findings and constraints: The diversity estimates, figures obtained from one million T cells, were considered underestimates.

Total RNA, at least 5.5 micrograms per sample, was extracted from PBMCs. This sequence was found in a man aged 18-30 years in good health. Sequences were obtained from blood. This chain links TRBV20-1 with TRBJ2-1; TRBD2 agrees at 10 bases. The CDR3 DNA follows: TGCAGTGCTAGAGCTAGCGGGGGTTACAATGAGCAGTTCTTC. The encoded protein is CSARASGGYNEQFF.